These 10 T cell receptor beta chains came from one sample sequenced in a study of cytomegalovirus exposure and HLA in healthy donors. The PCR had 60 Vbeta and 13 Jbeta primers. Produced via immunoSEQ multiplex PCR; TCRdb's table is partial and in-frame only. The sample yields 100,000 to 150,000 clones, approximately 78% seen once. Material for sequencing was PBMCs. The receptors here all came from a human donor in good health.

The rearrangement links TRBV19 to TRBJ1-1, with D possibly matching TRBD1 (5 bases). In germline, CDR1 is LNHDA, CDR2 SQIVND (reference sequence). The CDR3 consists of 15 residues. V lost 6 bases, J lost 3 bases, and 17 bases lay in between. The CDR3 spells CASRVSWGGDTEAFF. The DNA for the CDR3 is TGTGCCAGTAGAGTGAGTTGGGGGGGAGACACTGAAGCTTTCTTT.

The V and J genes are TRBV6-5 and TRBJ1-1; D is undetermined. CDR3 length equals 13 residues. Germline-derived CDR1 and CDR2 are MNHEY and SVGAGI. V lost 5 bases to trimming and J lost 10 bases, with 17 bases between them. The chain's CDR3 is CASSESQRGAAFF. DNA of the CDR3: TGTGCCAGCAGTGAATCCCAGAGAGGAGCAGCTTTCTTT.

This clone was seen a few times. The genes are TRBV5-8 and TRBJ1-5, with a tentative D call TRBD1 (6 bases). The germline V gene encodes CDR1 SGHTS and CDR2 YDEGEE. The ends were cut back, 2 bases at V and 1 base at J, with 10 bases in the middle. CDR3 size: 15 residues. CDR3 nucleotide sequence: TGTGCCAGCAGCTTAGGACAGATAAGCAATCAGCCCCAGCATTTT. Its translation: CASSLGQISNQPQHF.

The sample holds one count of this clone. V and J are TRBV7-3 and TRBJ2-1; 8 bases align to TRBD1. The J segment lost 1 base and the V segment lost 5 bases, leaving 7 bases of the junction unmatched. Germline loops: CDR1 SGHTA, CDR2 FQGTGA. There are 16 residues in the CDR3. The CDR3 region is CASSSGQGYSYNEQFF. DNA for the CDR3: TGTGCCAGCAGCAGCGGACAGGGATATTCCTACAATGAGCAGTTCTTC.

V and J are TRBV5-1 and TRBJ2-5; tentative D call: TRBD1 (5 bases). V lost 0 bases and J lost 4, with 19 bases in between. The germline V gene encodes CDR1 SGHRS and CDR2 YFSETQ. The CDR3 is 17 residues long. The CDR3 loop is CASSLVGWAGRGETQYF. CDR3 coding DNA: TGCGCCAGCAGCTTGGTGGGATGGGCAGGGCGAGGAGAGACCCAGTACTTC.

V and J are TRBV4-2 and TRBJ2-2, with 9 bases lining up with TRBD2. J lost 6 bases, V lost 4 bases, and 15 bases had no gene match. This CDR3 comprises 18 residues. Looked up from germline, CDR1 is LGHNA and CDR2 is YNFKEQ. CDR3 residues: CASSPGPFSGRRAGELFF. The CDR3 DNA is TGTGCCAGCAGCCCAGGTCCCTTTAGCGGGAGACGGGCCGGGGAGCTGTTTTTT.

The chain has TRBV5-4 and TRBJ2-3; possibly TRBD2 for D (6 bases). V was cut by 3 bases and J by 4 bases, with 18 bases left in between. Germline CDR1 reads SGHNT; CDR2 reads YYREEE (reference sequence). The CDR3 has 16 residues. For the CDR3, the DNA is TGTGCCAGCAGCTCTGACCGGGACTCCAGTCCAGATACGCAGTATTTT. This codes for CASSSDRDSSPDTQYF.

This clone was observed a few times. The CDR3 DNA reads as TGTGCCAGCAGCCAAGTAACAGCGGGGGGGCCGAAGACCCAGTACTTC. This codes for CASSQVTAGGPKTQYF. The genes are TRBV4-2 and TRBJ2-5; 10 nucleotides agree with TRBD2. J gave up 6 bases and V 1 base, and 8 bases lay outside the gene matches. Germline loops: CDR1 LGHNA, CDR2 YNFKEQ. The CDR3 spans 16 residues.

The chain has TRBV7-2 and TRBJ1-5; TRBD1 matches 8 bases. The ends lost 5 bases at V and 7 bases at J; junction bases unmatched: 10. This CDR3 is 15 amino acids long. Germline CDR1 reads SGHTA; CDR2 reads FQGNSA. The CDR3 spells CASSPDRVGGQPQHF. The CDR3, as DNA: TGTGCCAGCAGCCCGGACAGGGTGGGAGGGCAGCCCCAGCATTTT.

In DNA form, the CDR3 reads TGTGCCAGCAGCCAAAATACGCCCTTCGGGGGGGGAAACTACACAGATACGCAGTATTTT. Translating it yields CASSQNTPFGGGNYTDTQYF. The V gene is TRBV4-2, the J gene TRBJ2-3; TRBD2 aligns across 8 bases. Trimming at V came to 2 bases and at J to 2 bases, leaving 18 bases not matched to a gene. Looked up from germline, CDR1 is LGHNA and CDR2 is YNFKEQ. The CDR3 length is 20 residues.